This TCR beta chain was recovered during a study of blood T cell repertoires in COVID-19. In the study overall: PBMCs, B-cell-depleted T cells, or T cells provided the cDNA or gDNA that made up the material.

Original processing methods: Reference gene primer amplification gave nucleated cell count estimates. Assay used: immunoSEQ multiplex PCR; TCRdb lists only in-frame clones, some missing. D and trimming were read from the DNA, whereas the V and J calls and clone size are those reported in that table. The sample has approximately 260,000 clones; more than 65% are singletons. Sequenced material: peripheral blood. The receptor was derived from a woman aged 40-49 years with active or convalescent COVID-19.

Written as DNA, the CDR3 is TGTGCCAGCAGCGTAGAGGGGCGGAACACTGAAGCTTTCTTT. This sequence encodes CASSVEGRNTEAFF. The chain uses TRBV9 and TRBJ1-1; TRBD1 might be the D (5 bases). The CDR3 runs 14 residues. From germline, CDR1 is SGDLS and CDR2 YYNGEE. V was pared by 0 bases and J by 1 base, with 7 bases between.